The present T cell receptor beta chain was sequenced within a study of blood T cell repertoires in COVID-19. Study information: The cDNA or gDNA used as material had been derived from T cells, B-cell-depleted T cells, or PBMCs.

Measured with immunoSEQ multiplex PCR; TCRdb has only the in-frame clones, and not every one. The sample includes about 150,000 clones, about 86% of them seen just once. This sequence was found in a man in his 70s with acute or convalescent COVID-19. Sample: peripheral blood.

CDR3 in amino acids: CASSRPGTSGRALETQYF. DNA for the CDR3: TGTGCCAGCAGCCGTCCCGGGACTAGCGGGAGGGCCTTAGAGACCCAGTACTTC. This chain links TRBV7-2 with TRBJ2-5; TRBD2 aligns across 16 bases. With 5 bases clipped from V and 4 bases from J, the junction kept 10 bases outside the gene matches. This CDR3 contains 18 residues. Germline V gives CDR1 SGHTA, CDR2 FQGNSA.